This T cell receptor (beta chain) was documented in a study of tissue T cells after allogeneic stem cell transplantation. CDR3 sequences, V/J genes, frequencies and template counts came from survey-depth TCRbeta sequencing. Profiling relied on immunoSEQ multiplex PCR, and the TCRdb table lists in-frame clones only, not all of them. The sample records roughly 51,000 clones, approximately 70% being singletons. Study-level points and caveats: Within patients, tissue anatomy strongly shaped TCR repertoire composition.

This clone was counted once. Its antigen is currently unknown. The genes are named according to mouse. The read gets to within 1 residue of the CDR3 end, and the germline J gene fills in the rest. CDR1 is LGHNA and CDR2 is YSYQKL in the germline V gene. V was pared by 0 bases and J by 1 base, with 3 bases between. CDR3 length: 14 amino acids. Sequencing input: sorted cells pooled from one or two spleens. The rearrangement joins TRBV2 to TRBJ2-2; no clear D. This TCR was sampled from a pool of C57BL/6 mice in good health. CDR3 sequence reads: CASSQDKNTGQLYF. The CDR3 bases that were read are TGTGCCAGCAGCCAAGACAAAAACACCGGGCAGCTCTAC.